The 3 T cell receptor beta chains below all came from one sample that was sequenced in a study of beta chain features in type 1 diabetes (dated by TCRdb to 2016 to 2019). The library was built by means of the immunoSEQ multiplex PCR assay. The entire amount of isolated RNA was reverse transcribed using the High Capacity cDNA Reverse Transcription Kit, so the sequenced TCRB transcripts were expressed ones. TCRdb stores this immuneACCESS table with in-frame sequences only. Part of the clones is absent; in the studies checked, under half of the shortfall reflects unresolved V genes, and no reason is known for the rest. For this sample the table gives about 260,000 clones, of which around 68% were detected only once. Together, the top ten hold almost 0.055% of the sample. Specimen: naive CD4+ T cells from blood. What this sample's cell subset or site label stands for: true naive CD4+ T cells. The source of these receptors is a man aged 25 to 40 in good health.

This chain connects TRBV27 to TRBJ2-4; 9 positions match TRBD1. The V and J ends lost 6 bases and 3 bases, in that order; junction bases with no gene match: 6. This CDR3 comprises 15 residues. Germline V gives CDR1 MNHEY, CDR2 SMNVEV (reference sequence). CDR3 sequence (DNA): TGTGCCAGCAGGGGGACAGGGAGAGTCAAAAACATTCAGTACTTC. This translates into CASRGTGRVKNIQYF.

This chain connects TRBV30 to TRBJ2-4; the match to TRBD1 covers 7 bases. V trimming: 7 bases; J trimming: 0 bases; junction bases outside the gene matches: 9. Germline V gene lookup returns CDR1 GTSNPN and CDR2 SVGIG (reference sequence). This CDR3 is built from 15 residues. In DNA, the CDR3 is TGTGCCTTTGCCGGGACAGAGAAAGCCAAAAACATTCAGTACTTC. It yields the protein CAFAGTEKAKNIQYF.

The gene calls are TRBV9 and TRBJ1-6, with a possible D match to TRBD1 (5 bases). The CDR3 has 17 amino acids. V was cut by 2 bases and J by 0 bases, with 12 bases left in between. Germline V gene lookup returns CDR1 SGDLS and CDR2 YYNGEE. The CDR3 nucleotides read TGTGCCAGCAGCGTTACAGGCTTGAGCTCCTATAATTCACCCCTCCACTTT. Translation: CASSVTGLSSYNSPLHF.